These 30 T cell receptor beta chains share one sample of origin, sequenced in a study of PD-L1 blockade in urothelial cancer. The time point denotes: pretreatment peripheral blood. Produced via immunoSEQ multiplex PCR; TCRdb's table is partial and in-frame only. The table has under 95,000 clones, over 65% seen once. The source material was PBMCs, sampled around atezolizumab (anti-PD-L1) treatment. The receptors originated from a man aged 60 to 69 with urothelial cancer.

In its sample, this clone was seen once. The chain employs TRBV6-6 and TRBJ1-2; tentative D call: TRBD1 (5 bases). Germline V CDR1 and CDR2: MNHNY, SVGAGI (reference sequence). The germline V and J ends were trimmed by 4 bases and 2 bases, with 14 bases remaining between them. The CDR3 spans 15 residues. The CDR3 sequence is CASSWGGDLNYGYTF. In DNA form, the CDR3 reads TGTGCCAGCAGTTGGGGGGGGGACTTAAACTATGGCTACACCTTC.

This chain connects TRBV7-9 to TRBJ1-4; D is undetermined. The CDR3 covers 12 residues. Germline CDR1 SEHNR, CDR2 FQNEAQ (reference sequence). The ends were cut back, 8 bases at V and 0 bases at J, with 4 bases in the middle. In nucleotides, the CDR3 is TGTGCCAGCGAGCCAACTAATGAAAAACTGTTTTTT. Its protein product is CASEPTNEKLFF. Drawing the rest from reference TRBV7-9 and TRBJ1-4, the complete variable domain is DTGVSQNPRHKITKRGQNVTFRCDPISEHNRLYWYRQTLGQGPEFLTYFQNEAQLEKSRLLSDRFSAERPKGSFSTLEIQRTEQGDSAMYLCASEPTNEKLFFGSGTQLSVL.

V usage is TRBV4-2 and J usage is TRBJ1-3, with a possible D match to TRBD1 (6 bases). Trimming took off 4 bases at V and 4 bases at J, with 17 bases between the two ends. Germline CDR1 and CDR2: LGHNA and YNFKEQ. There are 16 residues in the CDR3. The CDR3 nucleotides read TGTGCCAGCAGCCCCCTAAACAGGGCGACGGGAAACACCATATATTTT. Translating gives CASSPLNRATGNTIYF.

The chain joins TRBV7-2 to TRBJ2-3, with a tentative D call TRBD2 (5 bases). Trimming took 2 bases from V and 8 from J, leaving 23 bases between them. The CDR3 is 17 residues long. Germline CDR1 and CDR2: SGHTA and FQGNSA. The DNA for the CDR3 is TGTGCCAGCAGCTTATCCTCCGCGGCGAAGGACCGGGGTACGCAGTATTTT. Translated: CASSLSSAAKDRGTQYF.

The rearrangement joins TRBV7-2 to TRBJ2-1, with a possible D match to TRBD2 (6 bases). V shed 1 base and J shed 15 bases, with 19 bases lying between them. CDR3 size: 14 residues. Per germline, CDR1 SGHTA and CDR2 FQGNSA. CDR3 amino acids: CASSLGSVERRAFF. The CDR3 nucleotides are TGTGCCAGCAGCTTAGGGTCTGTTGAGCGGAGGGCGTTCTTC. Complete variable domain (other parts from reference TRBV7-2 and TRBJ2-1): GAGVSQSPSNKVTEKGKDVELRCDPISGHTALYWYRQSLGQGLEFLIYFQGNSAPDKSGLPSDRFSAERTGGSVSTLTIQRTQQEDSAVYLCASSLGSVERRAFFGPGTRLTVL.

The CDR3 coding sequence is TGTGCCAGCAGTGAACAGGGGGCCACCGGGGAGCTGTTTTTT. Amino acid sequence: CASSEQGATGELFF. The chain links TRBV2 to TRBJ2-2; 8 bases map to TRBD1. CDR1 is SNHLY, CDR2 FYNNEI, per germline. The V gene end was trimmed by 2 bases and the J gene end by 4 bases; junction bases not matched to a gene: 0. The CDR3 runs 14 residues.

This chain joins TRBV10-2 and TRBJ1-1; D remains ambiguous. The CDR3 is 12 amino acids. V was shortened by 6 bases and J by 2 bases, with 7 bases between the two germline ends. Looked up from germline, CDR1 is WSHSY and CDR2 is SAAADI. In DNA, the CDR3 is TGCGCCAGCAGGGGAGTAAACACTGAAGCTTTCTTT. Translating it yields CASRGVNTEAFF.

This chain links TRBV29-1 with TRBJ2-5, with TRBD1 matching over 7 bases. V gave up 5 bases and J gave up 0 bases; unmatched junction bases: 6. The CDR3 is made up of 14 amino acids. Looked up from germline, CDR1 is SQVTM and CDR2 is ANQGSEA. In nucleotides, the CDR3 is TGCAGCGTTCCGGGACAGAAGTACCAAGAGACCCAGTACTTC. As protein: CSVPGQKYQETQYF.

This chain connects TRBV7-3 to TRBJ2-3, with D possibly matching TRBD2 (7 bases). This CDR3 region has 17 residues. The V end lost 4 bases, the J end lost 1 base, and 18 bases lay between the germline ends. Germline V gene sequence: CDR1 SGHTA, CDR2 FQGTGA. The CDR3 nucleotides are TGTGCCAGCAGCTCCCCCGGGGGGCGAGAGGGCACAGATACGCAGTATTTT. Translating gives CASSSPGGREGTDTQYF. Based on the CDR3 plus reference TRBV7-3 and TRBJ2-3, the full variable domain is GAGVSQTPSNKVTEKGKYVELRCDPISGHTALYWYRQSLGQGPEFLIYFQGTGAADDSGLPNDRFFAVRPEGSVSTLKIQRTERGDSAVYLCASSSPGGREGTDTQYFGPGTRLTVL.

This clone was counted once. This sample includes further DNA sequences coding for the same CDR3. The rearrangement uses TRBV27 and TRBJ1-5; D not resolved. Trimming pared 4 bases from V and 1 base from J, leaving 5 bases between. The CDR3 spans 13 residues. Germline lookup yields CDR1 MNHEY and CDR2 SMNVEV (reference sequence). In DNA, the CDR3 is TGTGCCAGCAGTTACTCGAGCAATCAGCCCCAGCATTTT. Translating gives CASSYSSNQPQHF.

This clone has more than one count but fewer than ten. This sequence joins TRBV29-1 and TRBJ1-2, with 9 bases lining up with TRBD1. The V segment lost 3 bases and the J segment 6 bases; nucleotides outside the gene matches: 8. This CDR3 has 14 amino acids. In germline, CDR1 is SQVTM, CDR2 ANQGSEA. Here the CDR3 reads CSVDPDRGIHGYTF. The CDR3 DNA is TGCAGCGTTGACCCGGACAGGGGTATCCATGGCTACACCTTC.

This chain uses TRBV6-6 with TRBJ1-1; the D is unclear. Germline assignment: CDR1 MNHNY and CDR2 SVGAGI (reference sequence). V shed 4 bases and J shed 4 bases, with 10 bases lying between them. The CDR3 is 13 residues long. The CDR3 DNA reads TGTGCCAGCAGTTCTGGAGGAGCCACTGAAGCTTTCTTT. It translates to CASSSGGATEAFF.

The gene calls are TRBV18 and TRBJ1-5; D gene unclear. The CDR3 runs to 14 residues. Germline V gene lookup returns CDR1 KGHSH and CDR2 LQKENI. Trimming took off 6 bases at V and 2 bases at J, with 11 bases between the two ends. The CDR3 coding sequence is TGTGCCAGCTCCCTAGACGGTCGCAATCAGCCCCAGCATTTT. It specifies CASSLDGRNQPQHF.

V is TRBV5-4 and J is TRBJ2-3; 9 nucleotides line up with TRBD1. The germline gives CDR1 SGHNT, CDR2 YYREEE (reference sequence). The CDR3 has 14 amino acids. J lost 3 bases, V lost 4 bases, and 3 bases had no gene match. The DNA of the CDR3 is TGTGCCAGCAGCACGGGACAGGGTACAGATACGCAGTATTTT. The encoded protein is CASSTGQGTDTQYF.

The chain links TRBV6-4 to TRBJ2-6; 7 nucleotides line up with TRBD1. The CDR3 totals 16 residues. CDR1 and CDR2 (germline): MRHNA, SNTAGT. Trimming took 5 bases from V and 4 from J; bases not matched to a gene: 8. The CDR3 region is CASSPTTGDGANVLTF. CDR3 bases: TGTGCCAGCAGTCCTACAACAGGGGACGGGGCCAACGTCCTGACTTTC.

The chain joins TRBV19 to TRBJ2-7, with TRBD1 identical over 9 bases. The V gene end was trimmed by 6 bases and the J gene end by 5 bases; junction bases not matched to a gene: 11. Germline V gene data show CDR1 as LNHDA and CDR2 as SQIVND (reference sequence). The CDR3 covers 15 residues. The CDR3 coding sequence is TGTGCCAGTAGCTCTATCGGGACAGGGAGGAACGAGCAGTACTTC. This codes for CASSSIGTGRNEQYF.

This sequence joins TRBV21-1 and TRBJ2-3; TRBD2 is taken as the D call from the table, unchecked against the DNA. TRBV21-1 is marked as a pseudogene. CDR3 size: 20 residues. For the CDR3, the DNA is TGTGCCAGCAGCAAAGTAGCGACTAGAGAGGGCGGAGAACCAACAGATACGCAGTATTTT. This encodes CASSKVATREGGEPTDTQYF.

The V call is TRBV25-1, the J call TRBJ1-5, with 7 bases that match TRBD1. This CDR3 contains 16 residues. The germline V gene encodes CDR1 MGHDK and CDR2 SYGVNS. The trim removed 2 bases at V and 3 bases at J, leaving 7 bases unmatched. As DNA, the CDR3 is TGTGCCAGCAGTGAAGATAGGACAGGCTCCAATCAGCCCCAGCATTTT. Its translation: CASSEDRTGSNQPQHF.

The chain employs TRBV6-4 and TRBJ1-2; D unresolved. V was cut by 5 bases and J by 5 bases, with 15 bases left in between. CDR3 size: 14 residues. Germline values: CDR1 MRHNA, CDR2 SNTAGT. CDR3 in DNA: TGTGCCAGCAGTCCATACTCAGGCGGGTATGGCTACACCTTC. It is translated as CASSPYSGGYGYTF.

DNA for the CDR3: TGCGCCAGCAGCCAAGGAGCGGGAGAGGGAAACATTCAGTACTTC. Translated: CASSQGAGEGNIQYF. The chain is built from TRBV4-3 and TRBJ2-4; 8 bases align to TRBD2. The CDR3 has 15 residues. Germline trimming cut 1 base from V and 6 bases from J; bases unmatched to any gene: 5. From germline, CDR1 is LGHNA and CDR2 YSLEER.

The chain recombines TRBV5-1 with TRBJ2-2; TRBD1 matches 11 bases. V lost 3 bases and J lost 4; bases outside the gene matches: 5. CDR3 size: 16 residues. Germline V gene sequence: CDR1 SGHRS, CDR2 YFSETQ. The CDR3 is CASSSAGTGGTGELFF. The CDR3 nucleotides read TGCGCCAGCAGCTCCGCCGGGACAGGGGGCACCGGGGAGCTGTTTTTT.

V usage is TRBV7-2 and J usage is TRBJ2-1; the match to TRBD2 covers 9 bases. V shed 4 bases and J 4 bases; nucleotides not matched to a gene: 8. Looked up from germline, CDR1 is SGHTA and CDR2 is FQGNSA. This CDR3 contains 16 residues. CDR3 DNA: TGTGCCAGCAGCTCGCAGGCTAGCGGGGATTACAATGAGCAGTTCTTC. Its protein is CASSSQASGDYNEQFF.

The chain carries TRBV30 and TRBJ2-7; 9 bases are shared with TRBD1. Trimming at V came to 4 bases and at J to 3 bases, leaving 10 bases not matched to a gene. CDR3 size: 15 residues. The germline V gene encodes CDR1 GTSNPN and CDR2 SVGIG (reference sequence). The CDR3 is CAWTLGQGNFYEQYF. CDR3 bases: TGTGCCTGGACCCTGGGACAGGGAAATTTCTACGAGCAGTACTTC.

V usage is TRBV5-1 and J usage is TRBJ1-1; no clear D gene. The CDR3 covers 13 residues. The germline gives CDR1 SGHRS, CDR2 YFSETQ. V was cut by 2 bases and J by 0 bases, with 5 bases left in between. CDR3 protein: CASSFSMNTEAFF. The CDR3 nucleotides are TGCGCCAGCAGCTTTTCCATGAACACTGAAGCTTTCTTT.

The chain employs TRBV18 and TRBJ2-5; tentative D call: TRBD2 (6 bases). Germline V gene data show CDR1 as KGHSH and CDR2 as LQKENI. V shed 4 bases and J shed 2 bases, with 20 bases lying between them. The CDR3 consists of 17 residues. As DNA, the CDR3 is TGTGCCAGCTCACTTTCCGGGACTCATGGTGGGCAAGAGACCCAGTACTTC. As protein: CASSLSGTHGGQETQYF.

This chain uses TRBV7-2 with TRBJ2-7; 8 nucleotides match TRBD2. This CDR3 has 16 residues. J gave up 7 bases and V 1 base, and 12 bases lay outside the gene matches. In germline, CDR1 is SGHTA, CDR2 FQGNSA. CDR3: CASSLGTLAEQGEQYF. The DNA for the CDR3 is TGTGCCAGCAGCTTAGGGACACTAGCGGAGCAGGGAGAGCAGTACTTC. Variable domain in full (rest from reference TRBV7-2 and TRBJ2-7): GAGVSQSPSNKVTEKGKDVELRCDPISGHTALYWYRQSLGQGLEFLIYFQGNSAPDKSGLPSDRFSAERTGGSVSTLTIQRTQQEDSAVYLCASSLGTLAEQGEQYFGPGTRLTVT.

V is TRBV29-1 and J is TRBJ1-1, with TRBD1 matching over 10 bases. Germline V gene data show CDR1 as SQVTM and CDR2 as ANQGSEA. The CDR3 extends over 18 amino acids. The junction had 18 bases not matched to a gene; V was cut back by 6 bases and J by 2 bases. CDR3 amino acids: CSVRGQGLGSALNTEAFF. As DNA, the CDR3 is TGCAGCGTCCGGGGACAGGGGCTGGGGTCGGCCTTAAACACTGAAGCTTTCTTT.

This clone was picked up a small number of times. The chain has TRBV5-3 and TRBJ1-6; TRBD1 matches 8 bases. TRBV5-3 is noted as an ORF with a role that remains uncertain. V lost 0 bases to trimming and J lost 12 bases; unmatched junction nucleotides: 5. The CDR3 length is 14 residues. The CDR3 region is CARSLAQGAKPLHF. CDR3 nucleotide sequence: TGTGCCAGAAGCTTGGCCCAGGGGGCCAAACCCCTCCACTTT.

J is TRBJ2-1 and V is TRBV5-8; D gene unclear. Trimming pared 3 bases from V and 6 bases from J, leaving 4 bases between. The CDR3 loop spans 11 amino acids. The V gene's germline CDR1 is SGHTS and CDR2 YDEGEE. The CDR3 here is CASSSLNEQFF. The DNA of the CDR3 is TGTGCCAGCAGCTCTCTCAATGAGCAGTTCTTC. The full variable domain, completed using reference TRBV5-8 and TRBJ2-1, is EAGVTQSPTHLIKTRGQQATLRCSPISGHTSVYWYQQALGLGLQFLLWYDEGEERNRGNFPPRFSGRQFPNYSSELNVNALELEDSALYLCASSSLNEQFFGPGTRLTVL.

The chain recombines TRBV18 with TRBJ1-3, with TRBD1 matching over 7 bases. The germline gives CDR1 KGHSH, CDR2 LQKENI. The CDR3 is made up of 13 amino acids. V trimming: 8 bases; J trimming: 4 bases; junction bases outside the gene matches: 5. The CDR3 DNA reads TGTGCCAGCGAGGGGGCCAAGGGAAACACCATATATTTT. Translating gives CASEGAKGNTIYF.